A single sample gave rise to the 30 T cell receptor beta chains below, sequenced in a study of tissue T cells after allogeneic stem cell transplantation. Measured with immunoSEQ multiplex PCR; TCRdb has only the in-frame clones, and not every one. Of around 28,000 clones in the sample, less than 90% were seen once. The starting material was blood, obtained before transplantation. These receptors originate from a woman aged 18-50 years who later had graft-versus-host disease after an allogeneic stem cell transplant.

This chain connects TRBV5-5 to TRBJ2-2; D not certain. The V and J ends lost 1 base and 5 bases respectively, with 9 bases between them. The CDR3 is 14 residues long. Germline V CDR1 and CDR2: SGHKS, YYEKEE (reference sequence). DNA of the CDR3: TGTGCCAGCAGCTTGTTGGTCGGAACCGGGGAGCTGTTTTTT. As protein: CASSLLVGTGELFF.

This rearrangement joins TRBV30 to TRBJ2-7; possible D gene TRBD1, 5 bases. The length of the CDR3 is 13 residues. V lost 4 bases and J lost 0, with 10 bases in between. The germline V gene has CDR1 GTSNPN and CDR2 SVGIG (reference sequence). CDR3 nucleotide sequence: TGTGCCTGGACCCGGACACTCTCCTACGAGCAGTACTTC. This translates into CAWTRTLSYEQYF.

This clone has just one count. V gene TRBV5-1 combines with J gene TRBJ1-5, with D perhaps TRBD1 (5 bases). CDR1 is SGHRS, CDR2 YFSETQ, per germline. The CDR3 is made up of 13 amino acids. V shed 7 bases and J shed 1 base, with 9 bases lying between them. The CDR3 nucleotides are TGCGCCAGCGAGGGGACGAGCAATCAGCCCCAGCATTTT. Protein: CASEGTSNQPQHF.

The chain recombines TRBV11-2 with TRBJ2-3; D is possibly TRBD1 (5 bases). The CDR3 has 14 amino acids. Between the trimmed V and J ends, which lost 5 bases and 4 bases, there was a span of 13 bases. CDR1 SGHAT and CDR2 FQNNGV come from the germline V gene. The CDR3 DNA reads as TGTGCCAGCAGCCCCAGGGTATTGGCAGATACGCAGTATTTT. It encodes CASSPRVLADTQYF.

The chain employs TRBV18 and TRBJ1-2; maybe TRBD1 (6 bases). Per the germline V gene, CDR1 is KGHSH and CDR2 is LQKENI. The CDR3 loop spans 14 amino acids. Trimming shortened V by 3 bases and J by 4 bases, and 12 bases separated the two germline ends. Written as DNA, the CDR3 is TGTGCCAGCTCACCTTCAGGGGAGTCCTATGGCTACACCTTC. As protein: CASSPSGESYGYTF.

The CDR3 reads CASSQAGEQFF. The DNA for the CDR3 is TGCGCCAGCAGCCAAGCCGGTGAGCAGTTCTTC. The chain recombines TRBV4-1 with TRBJ2-1; D gene unclear. Trimming took 1 base from V and 9 from J, leaving 4 bases between them. From germline, CDR1 is MGHRA and CDR2 YSYEKL. The CDR3 is 11 amino acids.

This clone was seen a single time. CDR3 sequence (DNA): TGTGCCAGCAGCTTAGTTCTCACTCTCTATGGCTACACCTTC. Translated, it gives CASSLVLTLYGYTF. The chain joins TRBV7-2 to TRBJ1-2; D uncertain. The germline V and J ends were trimmed by 1 base and 4 bases, with 10 bases remaining between them. Germline-derived CDR1 and CDR2 are SGHTA and FQGNSA. The CDR3 contains 14 residues. Looking up the rest from reference TRBV7-2 and TRBJ1-2 gives the full variable domain: GAGVSQSPSNKVTEKGKDVELRCDPISGHTALYWYRQSLGQGLEFLIYFQGNSAPDKSGLPSDRFSAERTGGSVSTLTIQRTQQEDSAVYLCASSLVLTLYGYTFGSGTRLTVV.

The genes are TRBV27 and TRBJ2-3, with 7 nucleotides matching TRBD1. The length of the CDR3 is 17 residues. V gave up 5 bases and J gave up 1 base; unmatched junction bases: 12. Per germline, CDR1 MNHEY and CDR2 SMNVEV (reference sequence). The CDR3 here is CASSARTGVGGTDTQYF. The CDR3 DNA follows: TGTGCCAGCAGTGCCAGAACAGGGGTGGGTGGCACAGATACGCAGTATTTT.

The chain has TRBV16 and TRBJ2-7, with D unclear. Per the germline V gene, CDR1 is KGHSY and CDR2 is FQNENV. The CDR3 runs 13 residues. Trimming shortened V by 3 bases and J by 2 bases, and 8 bases separated the two germline ends. The chain's CDR3 is CASSQRTTYEQYF. The CDR3 DNA reads as TGTGCCAGCAGCCAGCGGACCACCTACGAGCAGTACTTC.

The chain combines TRBV27 with TRBJ1-2; 10 nucleotides line up with TRBD1. Trimming cost V 6 bases and J 4 bases; bases outside gene matches: 8. The CDR3 covers 15 residues. Germline assignment: CDR1 MNHEY and CDR2 SMNVEV (reference sequence). The CDR3 is CASSPGTGVGYGYTF. CDR3 in DNA: TGTGCCAGCAGCCCCGGGACAGGGGTTGGCTATGGCTACACCTTC.

The V call is TRBV10-3, the J call TRBJ2-3; D might be TRBD1 or TRBD2, each matching 5 bases. V lost 3 bases and J 7 bases, leaving 11 bases between the germline ends. This CDR3 region has 13 residues. CDR1 and CDR2 (germline): ENHRY, SYGVKD. The CDR3 sequence: CAISDGGTNTQYF. The CDR3 nucleotides read TGTGCCATCAGTGATGGTGGGACGAATACGCAGTATTTT.

This rearrangement joins TRBV7-9 to TRBJ2-2; 7 bases are shared with TRBD2. CDR3 length equals 14 residues. Germline V CDR1 and CDR2: SEHNR, FQNEAQ (reference sequence). Unmatched junction bases numbered 0, after V lost 0 bases and J lost 5 bases. The CDR3: CASSLAAGTGELFF. The CDR3 nucleotides read TGTGCCAGCAGCTTAGCAGCGGGAACCGGGGAGCTGTTTTTT.

A few counts support this clone. The J gene is TRBJ2-3, the V gene TRBV6-4; D might be TRBD1 (5 bases). V lost 0 bases and J lost 1, with 5 bases in between. This CDR3 spans 14 amino acids. CDR1 and CDR2 from the germline V gene are MRHNA and SNTAGT. The CDR3 sequence is CASSDSGGTDTQYF. For the CDR3, the DNA is TGTGCCAGCAGTGACTCAGGGGGCACAGATACGCAGTATTTT.

This sequence joins TRBV19 and TRBJ2-1; D gene uncertain. This CDR3 is 16 amino acids long. The germline V and J ends were trimmed by 5 bases and 4 bases, with 18 bases remaining between them. Germline V gene sequence: CDR1 LNHDA, CDR2 SQIVND (reference sequence). This CDR3 reads CASSARLTYPYNEQFF. CDR3 sequence (DNA): TGTGCCAGTAGTGCGAGACTTACCTACCCTTACAATGAGCAGTTCTTC. Drawing the rest from reference TRBV19 and TRBJ2-1, the complete variable domain is DGGITQSPKYLFRKEGQNVTLSCEQNLNHDAMYWYRQDPGQGLRLIYYSQIVNDFQKGDIAEGYSVSREKKESFPLTVTSAQKNPTAFYLCASSARLTYPYNEQFFGPGTRLTVL.

This chain joins TRBV7-9 and TRBJ2-7; D is perhaps TRBD2 (5 bases). CDR3 length equals 13 residues. Germline CDR1 SEHNR, CDR2 FQNEAQ (reference sequence). Trimming took off 6 bases at V and 3 bases at J, with 12 bases between the two ends. CDR3 region: CASRDGRDYEQYF. CDR3 DNA: TGTGCCAGCAGAGACGGACGGGACTACGAGCAGTACTTC.

This clone was counted once. The CDR3 loop reads CASSPPGNYGYTF. The CDR3 bases are TGTGCCAGCTCCCCCCCGGGAAACTATGGCTACACCTTC. The chain couples TRBV18 to TRBJ1-2; D is undetermined. The CDR3 extends over 13 amino acids. Trimming shortened V by 6 bases and J by 2 bases, and 10 bases separated the two germline ends. CDR1 is KGHSH and CDR2 is LQKENI in the germline V gene.

The gene calls are TRBV5-4 and TRBJ2-2; 9 nucleotides match TRBD1. V trimming: 6 bases; J trimming: 4 bases; junction bases outside the gene matches: 10. Germline V gene lookup returns CDR1 SGHNT and CDR2 YYREEE (reference sequence). The CDR3 has 16 amino acids. The CDR3 DNA sequence: TGTGCCAGCACGGACACAGGGGGCCGGGTCACCGGGGAGCTGTTTTTT. This codes for CASTDTGGRVTGELFF.

V usage is TRBV19 and J usage is TRBJ1-1, with a possible D match to TRBD1 (6 bases). The CDR3 runs 14 residues. The germline V gene has CDR1 LNHDA and CDR2 SQIVND (reference sequence). Trimming stripped 7 bases from V and 5 bases from J, with 17 bases between. The CDR3 here is CASISKRGGTEAFF. The CDR3 DNA reads as TGTGCCAGTATCAGCAAAAGAGGGGGAACTGAAGCTTTCTTT.

J is TRBJ1-4 and V is TRBV25-1, with unresolved D. Trimming removed 2 bases from V and 10 bases from J, with 14 bases in between. The CDR3 loop spans 14 amino acids. Germline loops: CDR1 MGHDK, CDR2 SYGVNS. DNA of the CDR3: TGTGCCAGCAGTGAACCCACTGGGGATGCAAAACTGTTTTTT. Translating it yields CASSEPTGDAKLFF.

The CDR3 sequence: CACIPGGLNTEAFF. The CDR3 coding sequence is TGTGCCTGTATTCCGGGAGGCCTGAACACTGAAGCTTTCTTT. The V and J genes are TRBV30 and TRBJ1-1; D is unresolved. Germline CDR1 and CDR2: GTSNPN and SVGIG (reference sequence). The CDR3 contains 14 residues. V was trimmed by 6 bases and J by 0 bases, leaving 14 bases between them.

This clone turned up a few times. The V call is TRBV28, the J call TRBJ2-7; the D call may be TRBD1 or TRBD2 (5 bases each). This CDR3 region has 16 residues. Trimming stripped 3 bases from V and 0 bases from J, with 15 bases between. Germline V CDR1 and CDR2: MDHEN, SYDVKM. As DNA, the CDR3 is TGTGCCAGCAGTTTGTGGCGGGCAGGGCGCTCCTACGAGCAGTACTTC. It specifies CASSLWRAGRSYEQYF.

The chain couples TRBV6-4 to TRBJ1-2; D is ambiguous. From germline, CDR1 is MRHNA and CDR2 SNTAGT. Between the trimmed V and J ends, which lost 6 bases and 4 bases, there was a span of 30 bases. CDR3 length: 19 residues. The CDR3: CASRPQEGPGTRWGYGYTF. In nucleotides, the CDR3 is TGTGCCAGCAGGCCCCAGGAGGGTCCAGGAACCCGATGGGGCTATGGCTACACCTTC.

This clone was seen only once. V gene TRBV12-3 or TRBV12-4 combines with J gene TRBJ1-1; no clear D. This CDR3 is 13 amino acids long. The V gene lost 7 bases and the J gene lost 1 base, with 10 bases spanning the gap. The CDR3 sequence is CASMAGANTEAFF. CDR3 sequence (DNA): TGTGCCAGCATGGCAGGAGCGAACACTGAAGCTTTCTTT.

The rearrangement joins TRBV4-2 to TRBJ2-7; 11 bases match TRBD2. CDR1 and CDR2 from the germline V gene are LGHNA and YNFKEQ. The CDR3 contains 15 residues. V dropped 0 bases and J dropped 2; count of bases not matched to a gene: 0. The CDR3 DNA is TGTGCCAGCAGCCAAGATAGCGGGGGGGCCTACGAGCAGTACTTC. It translates to CASSQDSGGAYEQYF.

The rearrangement uses TRBV6-1 and TRBJ2-7, with 10 bases lining up with TRBD2. This CDR3 contains 15 residues. The V and J ends lost 1 base and 0 bases, in that order; junction bases with no gene match: 0. Looked up from germline, CDR1 is MNHNS and CDR2 is SASEGT. The CDR3 DNA sequence: TGTGCCAGCAGTGAAGGGACTAGCGGCTCCTACGAGCAGTACTTC. It is translated as CASSEGTSGSYEQYF.

The chain links TRBV7-2 to TRBJ1-3, with D possibly being TRBD1 (6 bases). The CDR3 consists of 16 residues. The germline V and J ends were trimmed by 4 bases and 4 bases, with 17 bases remaining between them. The germline gives CDR1 SGHTA, CDR2 FQGNSA. In nucleotides, the CDR3 is TGTGCCAGCAGCTCCAGGAAACCAGGGGACGGAAACACCATATATTTT. As protein: CASSSRKPGDGNTIYF.

The CDR3 sequence is CASSEFVEGAYEQYF. CDR3 DNA: TGTGCCAGCAGTGAATTCGTAGAGGGGGCCTACGAGCAGTACTTC. V is TRBV6-1 and J is TRBJ2-7; D might be TRBD1 (6 bases). This CDR3 is built from 15 residues. Germline-derived CDR1 and CDR2 are MNHNS and SASEGT. Trimming removed 2 bases from V and 2 bases from J, with 13 bases in between.

The CDR3 DNA reads as TGTGCCAGCAGCTTAGATCGGTTAGAGCAGTACTTC. Its translation is CASSLDRLEQYF. This chain links TRBV11-2 with TRBJ2-7; D remains ambiguous. V was cut by 0 bases and J by 7 bases, with 7 bases left in between. Germline V lookup: CDR1 SGHAT, CDR2 FQNNGV. CDR3 length: 12 residues.

This clone was found once. The chain uses TRBV28 and TRBJ2-7; perhaps D is TRBD1 or TRBD2 (5 bases each). The CDR3 loop spans 16 amino acids. The germline CDR1 and CDR2 sequences are MDHEN and SYDVKM. The V end lost 7 bases, the J end lost 1 base, and 20 bases lay between the germline ends. The CDR3 is CASIPSGTTISYEQYF. The CDR3 DNA is TGTGCCAGCATTCCTTCGGGGACCACGATTTCCTACGAGCAGTACTTC.

The V call is TRBV2, the J call TRBJ1-2; the D is unclear. The germline gives CDR1 SNHLY, CDR2 FYNNEI. This CDR3 contains 12 residues. The V and J ends lost 1 base and 3 bases respectively, with 3 bases between them. CDR3 nucleotides: TGTGCCAGCAGTGAAGGATACTATGGCTACACCTTC. It codes for CASSEGYYGYTF.